One and the same sample provided the 19 T cell receptor beta chains below, sequenced in a study of STAT3 mutations in large granular lymphocyte leukemia. Study observations and caveats: Every T-LGLL patient had at least one immunodominant TCRbeta clonotype.

Repertoires were generated with immunoSEQ multiplex PCR, while TCRdb's copy carries only in-frame clones and drops some. This sample has 30,000 to 45,000 clones, with about 88% found just once. These receptors lack a known antigen. The sequencing input was PBMCs. Receptor source: a human donor with T large granular lymphocyte leukemia. Some clones in this sample may be carry-over from other donors' samples.

The chain combines TRBV7-2 with TRBJ2-1; D is uncertain. Trimming took off 5 bases at V and 5 bases at J, with 16 bases between the two ends. This CDR3 region has 15 residues. Per germline, CDR1 SGHTA and CDR2 FQGNSA. Here the CDR3 DNA reads TGTGCCAGCAGCCAAGGAAACGGGCTAAACAATGAGCAGTTCTTC. Amino acids: CASSQGNGLNNEQFF.

V is TRBV5-1 and J is TRBJ1-2; 8 positions agree with TRBD1. Germline loops: CDR1 SGHRS, CDR2 YFSETQ. V was clipped by 5 bases and J by 1 base; unmatched bases: 4. The CDR3 contains 14 residues. CDR3 amino acids: CASSRQGHNYGYTF. The CDR3 bases are TGCGCCAGCAGTAGACAGGGGCATAACTATGGCTACACCTTC.

This rearrangement joins TRBV5-1 to TRBJ1-1, with D perhaps TRBD1 (5 bases). CDR1 and CDR2 from the germline V gene are SGHRS and YFSETQ. V was cut by 0 bases and J by 2 bases, with 8 bases left in between. CDR3 size: 14 residues. CDR3 coding DNA: TGCGCCAGCAGCTTGGTAGACAGCAACACTGAAGCTTTCTTT. This codes for CASSLVDSNTEAFF.

The chain has TRBV5-1 and TRBJ2-3; D not resolved. Germline V CDR1 and CDR2: SGHRS, YFSETQ. The V end was cut by 0 bases, the J end by 2 bases, with 10 bases between. CDR3 length equals 15 residues. The CDR3 protein is CASSLDGGYTDTQYF. CDR3 DNA sequence: TGCGCCAGCAGCTTGGACGGCGGATACACAGATACGCAGTATTTT.

V gene TRBV19 combines with J gene TRBJ1-1; D call uncertain. Germline V gives CDR1 LNHDA, CDR2 SQIVND (reference sequence). Trimming pared 6 bases from V and 0 bases from J, leaving 11 bases between. The CDR3 is 14 amino acids. The CDR3 DNA is TGTGCCAGTAGGTCAGCCGTCATGAACACTGAAGCTTTCTTT. As protein: CASRSAVMNTEAFF. Full variable domain (missing parts from reference TRBV19 and TRBJ1-1): DGGITQSPKYLFRKEGQNVTLSCEQNLNHDAMYWYRQDPGQGLRLIYYSQIVNDFQKGDIAEGYSVSREKKESFPLTVTSAQKNPTAFYLCASRSAVMNTEAFFGQGTRLTVV.

This clone was seen just once. DNA of the CDR3: TGTGCCAGCAGTTTTACCAACCCAGTTTGGCCCCAGCATTTT. As protein: CASSFTNPVWPQHF. The chain links TRBV28 to TRBJ1-5; no definite D call. CDR1 and CDR2 from the germline V gene are MDHEN and SYDVKM. The CDR3 sequence is 14 residues long. V lost 3 bases to trimming and J lost 9 bases, with 15 bases between them.

The chain couples TRBV11-2 to TRBJ1-4; no clear D. The V and J ends lost 2 bases and 6 bases respectively, with 10 bases between them. Germline V CDR1 and CDR2: SGHAT, FQNNGV. The CDR3 totals 14 residues. Written as DNA, the CDR3 is TGTGCCAGCAGCTTACATCTTGGTTATGAAAAACTGTTTTTT. This gives the protein CASSLHLGYEKLFF.

This chain links TRBV5-4 with TRBJ2-5, with a tentative D call TRBD1 (6 bases). V was pared by 5 bases and J by 5 bases, with 19 bases between. Germline CDR1 SGHNT, CDR2 YYREEE (reference sequence). CDR3 length equals 15 residues. CDR3 DNA: TGTGCCAGCAGTTCCTTCGACAGGCGAAAGGAGACCCAGTACTTC. Translated: CASSSFDRRKETQYF.

This clone has a single count. The V gene is TRBV7-2, the J gene TRBJ2-1, with D possibly matching TRBD2 (5 bases). This CDR3 has 13 amino acids. The germline CDR1 and CDR2 sequences are SGHTA and FQGNSA. The ends were cut back, 2 bases at V and 9 bases at J, with 11 bases in the middle. The CDR3 loop is CASSLRSDGEQFF. CDR3 DNA sequence: TGTGCCAGCAGCTTACGTAGCGATGGTGAGCAGTTCTTC. Variable domain in full (rest from reference TRBV7-2 and TRBJ2-1): GAGVSQSPSNKVTEKGKDVELRCDPISGHTALYWYRQSLGQGLEFLIYFQGNSAPDKSGLPSDRFSAERTGGSVSTLTIQRTQQEDSAVYLCASSLRSDGEQFFGPGTRLTVL.

The J gene is TRBJ2-3, the V gene TRBV18; D might be TRBD1 or TRBD2, each matching 6 bases. Trimming left V 3 bases short and J 1 base short, with 17 bases between. This CDR3 spans 17 amino acids. The V gene's germline CDR1 is KGHSH and CDR2 LQKENI. The CDR3, as DNA: TGTGCCAGCTCACCGGCTTGGGGGGCAGGGGGCACAGATACGCAGTATTTT. This sequence encodes CASSPAWGAGGTDTQYF.

This chain uses TRBV5-6 with TRBJ2-5, with 7 bases fitting TRBD2. Germline assignment: CDR1 SGHDT and CDR2 YYEEEE. This CDR3 has 13 amino acids. The junction had 6 bases not matched to a gene; V was cut back by 3 bases and J by 7 bases. The CDR3 reads CASSWEGTGTQYF. The CDR3 nucleotides read TGTGCCAGCAGCTGGGAGGGAACGGGGACCCAGTACTTC.

The CDR3 loop reads CASSQTGNSYEQYV. CDR3 DNA sequence: TGTGCCAGCTCACAAACCGGGAATTCCTACGAGCAGTACGTC. V and J are TRBV18 and TRBJ2-7; possibly TRBD2 for D (5 bases). The CDR3 totals 14 residues. Trimming stripped 4 bases from V and 1 base from J, with 11 bases between. CDR1 KGHSH and CDR2 LQKENI come from the germline V gene.

The rearrangement uses TRBV11-2 and TRBJ2-3, with 7 bases aligning to TRBD1. This CDR3 comprises 18 residues. Germline CDR1 and CDR2: SGHAT and FQNNGV. V lost 7 bases, J lost 0 bases, and 16 bases stayed unmatched. CDR3 coding DNA: TGTGCCAGCAACTCGAGAAGGGGGCGCTTACGGAGCACAGATACGCAGTATTTT. Protein: CASNSRRGRLRSTDTQYF.

The V and J genes are TRBV4-1 and TRBJ1-1; D is unresolved. The germline V and J ends were trimmed by 3 bases and 3 bases, with 11 bases remaining between them. CDR3 size: 14 residues. CDR1 and CDR2 from the germline V gene are MGHRA and YSYEKL. The CDR3 nucleotides are TGCGCCAGCAGCCAGGTGGGTGAGTACACTGAAGCTTTCTTT. Translating it yields CASSQVGEYTEAFF.

The chain is built from TRBV5-6 and TRBJ2-7; D unclear. The CDR3 covers 12 residues. The ends were cut back, 0 bases at V and 3 bases at J, with 4 bases in the middle. CDR1 and CDR2 from the germline V gene are SGHDT and YYEEEE. The CDR3 DNA follows: TGTGCCAGCAGCTTGGAGGGCTACGAGCAGTACTTC. It is translated as CASSLEGYEQYF.

CDR3 nucleotide sequence: TGCGCCAGCAGCTTAGGCAGGGGCACCTACAATGAGCAGTTCTTC. It yields the protein CASSLGRGTYNEQFF. This rearrangement joins TRBV5-1 to TRBJ2-1, with D possibly TRBD1 on 6 matching bases. Between the trimmed V and J ends, which lost 2 bases and 2 bases, there was a span of 11 bases. This CDR3 region has 15 residues. Germline CDR1 reads SGHRS; CDR2 reads YFSETQ.

The V gene is TRBV5-1, the J gene TRBJ2-2, with a tentative D call TRBD2 (6 bases). The CDR3 is 15 amino acids. Germline lookup yields CDR1 SGHRS and CDR2 YFSETQ. The ends were cut back, 0 bases at V and 4 bases at J, with 10 bases in the middle. CDR3: CASSLGGAGTGELFF. The CDR3 DNA follows: TGCGCCAGCAGCTTGGGCGGGGCTGGCACCGGGGAGCTGTTTTTT.

This clone turned up a few times. This CDR3 reads CASRAGTKSTDTQYF. The CDR3 nucleotides are TGTGCCAGCAGGGCCGGGACCAAGAGCACAGATACGCAGTATTTT. J is TRBJ2-3 and V is TRBV5-4; the D gene could be TRBD1 or TRBD2 (5 bases each). Germline CDR1 SGHNT, CDR2 YYREEE (reference sequence). CDR3 length: 15 residues. The germline V and J ends were trimmed by 5 bases and 0 bases, with 13 bases remaining between them.

The rearrangement uses TRBV5-5 and TRBJ1-1; 8 nucleotides line up with TRBD1. The length of the CDR3 is 15 residues. The junction had 11 bases not matched to a gene; V was cut back by 7 bases and J by 3 bases. Germline CDR1 reads SGHKS; CDR2 reads YYEKEE (reference sequence). The CDR3 bases are TGTGCCAGCGGACAGGGAAGGACATGGCACACTGAAGCTTTCTTT. As protein: CASGQGRTWHTEAFF.